Each of the 15 T cell receptor beta chains below was sequenced from the same sample in a study of shared clonotypes between healthy human individuals. Naive CD8 cells were CD45RO-negative, positively selected for CCR7, excluding terminally differentiated effector memory CD45RA+ cells. TCRdb's table, derived via immunoSEQ multiplex PCR, lists solely in-frame clones and lacks some. The sample holds 550,000 to 750,000 clones, 92% seen once. Input material: naive CD8+ T cells sorted from blood. Every receptor here comes from a man in his thirties or forties in good health.

The chain is built from TRBV7-2 and TRBJ2-7; TRBD1 is a possible D gene (6 bases). Germline assignment: CDR1 SGHTA and CDR2 FQGNSA. This CDR3 has 14 amino acids. With 4 bases removed from V and 2 bases from J, the gap between germline ends came to 12 bases. This chain's CDR3 is CASSWGHRAYEQYF. Here the CDR3 DNA reads TGTGCCAGCAGCTGGGGACACCGAGCCTACGAGCAGTACTTC.

The chain recombines TRBV7-6 with TRBJ2-2, with 10 bases aligning to TRBD1. Looked up from germline, CDR1 is SGHVS and CDR2 is FNYEAQ. V shed 1 base, J shed 0 bases, and the junction held 8 bases outside the gene matches. CDR3 length: 19 residues. The CDR3: CASSLDLDRGTANTGELFF. In DNA form, the CDR3 reads TGTGCCAGCAGCTTAGACCTGGACAGGGGGACCGCGAACACCGGGGAGCTGTTTTTT. The whole variable domain, filled in from reference TRBV7-6 and TRBJ2-2, reads GAGVSQSPRYKVTKRGQDVALRCDPISGHVSLYWYRQALGQGPEFLTYFNYEAQQDKSGLPNDRFSAERPEGSISTLTIQRTEQRDSAMYRCASSLDLDRGTANTGELFFGEGSRLTVL.

Remarks on this clone: The same CDR3 arises from other DNA sequences in this sample as well. Written as DNA, the CDR3 is TGTGCCGGGGGGGGGAATCAGCCCCAGCATTTT. Residues: CAGGGNQPQHF. J is TRBJ1-5 and V is TRBV28; D is perhaps TRBD1 (5 bases). Per the germline V gene, CDR1 is MDHEN and CDR2 is SYDVKM. Deletions cut 11 bases from V and 4 bases from J, with 9 bases between. This CDR3 has 11 amino acids. Filled out from reference TRBV28 and TRBJ1-5, the complete variable domain reads DVKVTQSSRYLVKRTGEKVFLECVQDMDHENMFWYRQDPGLGLRLIYFSYDVKMKEKGDIPEGYSVSREKKERFSLILESASTNQTSMYLCAGGGNQPQHFGDGTRLSIL.

The chain links TRBV2 to TRBJ1-1, with no clear D. In germline, CDR1 is SNHLY, CDR2 FYNNEI. CDR3 length: 13 residues. Trimming took off 5 bases at V and 1 base at J, with 8 bases between the two ends. CDR3 loop: CASSKRSNTEAFF. CDR3 coding DNA: TGTGCCAGCAGTAAAAGATCGAACACTGAAGCTTTCTTT.

This sequence joins TRBV27 and TRBJ2-7, with D hard to call. The V and J ends lost 3 bases and 3 bases respectively, with 9 bases between them. The CDR3 runs 13 residues. Germline values: CDR1 MNHEY, CDR2 SMNVEV (reference sequence). Here the CDR3 DNA reads TGTGCCAGCAGTTTTGATAGAGTCTACGAGCAGTACTTC. Residues: CASSFDRVYEQYF.

A single count supports this clone. The chain joins TRBV28 to TRBJ2-3; 8 bases are shared with TRBD1. With 9 bases clipped from V and 1 base from J, the junction kept 6 bases outside the gene matches. The CDR3 has 14 amino acids. CDR1 and CDR2 (germline): MDHEN, SYDVKM. CDR3 loop: CASKGGQGTDTQYF. In DNA, the CDR3 is TGTGCCAGTAAGGGGGGACAGGGCACAGATACGCAGTATTTT.

The chain uses TRBV19 and TRBJ2-1; D unresolved. Germline V gene lookup returns CDR1 LNHDA and CDR2 SQIVND (reference sequence). V was clipped by 7 bases and J by 0 bases, with 10 bases between them. There are 14 residues in the CDR3. The CDR3 spells CASTNWSSYNEQFF. The CDR3 DNA is TGTGCCAGTACTAACTGGAGCTCCTACAATGAGCAGTTCTTC.

This chain links TRBV7-6 with TRBJ2-7; D is perhaps TRBD2 (7 bases). Germline V gives CDR1 SGHVS, CDR2 FNYEAQ. The V and J ends lost 1 base and 2 bases respectively, with 9 bases between them. The CDR3 contains 14 residues. The CDR3 DNA reads as TGTGCCAGCAGCTTAGGGGGGGGCACCTACGAGCAGTACTTC. Translation gives CASSLGGGTYEQYF.

The CDR3 loop is CASSLWEYEQYF. The CDR3 DNA reads as TGTGCCAGCAGCTTATGGGAATACGAGCAGTACTTC. The gene calls are TRBV4-2 and TRBJ2-7; D is ambiguous. The germline CDR1 and CDR2 sequences are LGHNA and YNFKEQ. The CDR3 covers 12 residues. Trimming took off 5 bases at V and 4 bases at J, with 9 bases between the two ends.

The chain is built from TRBV27 and TRBJ1-2, with D possibly being TRBD1 (5 bases). Germline lookup yields CDR1 MNHEY and CDR2 SMNVEV (reference sequence). V shed 5 bases and J shed 7 bases, with 14 bases lying between them. The CDR3 runs to 13 residues. The CDR3, as DNA: TGTGCCAGCAGTCTAATCGGGGGTGGTGGCTACACCTTC. This translates into CASSLIGGGGYTF.

This clone was counted a single time. The V call is TRBV7-2, the J call TRBJ2-7, with no clear D. CDR1 and CDR2 (germline): SGHTA, FQGNSA. V was shortened by 5 bases and J by 0 bases, with 20 bases between the two germline ends. This CDR3 has 17 amino acids. The CDR3 DNA reads TGTGCCAGCAGCCTCCTGACACCGATACCTAGCTCCTACGAGCAGTACTTC. Its translation: CASSLLTPIPSSYEQYF.

The chain combines TRBV7-8 with TRBJ2-1; TRBD1 matches at 11 bases. Germline lookup yields CDR1 SGHVS and CDR2 FQNEAQ. The J segment lost 5 bases and the V segment lost 2 bases, leaving 11 bases of the junction unmatched. CDR3 length: 18 amino acids. As DNA, the CDR3 is TGTGCCAGCAGCTTAAAGAATCTGAGGGACAGGGGGGACAATGAGCAGTTCTTC. Translating it yields CASSLKNLRDRGDNEQFF.

V usage is TRBV5-1 and J usage is TRBJ2-1, with no clear D. The CDR3 extends over 15 amino acids. The V and J ends lost 0 bases and 8 bases respectively, with 15 bases between them. Germline-derived CDR1 and CDR2 are SGHRS and YFSETQ. The CDR3 nucleotides are TGCGCCAGCAGCTTGGTTGCGGCTACTCAATATGAGCAGTTCTTC. Translation: CASSLVAATQYEQFF.

The CDR3 loop is CASSLIGSGSSYNEQFF. DNA of the CDR3: TGTGCCAGCAGTTTAATCGGCAGCGGGAGCTCCTACAATGAGCAGTTCTTC. The chain is built from TRBV27 and TRBJ2-1; 8 bases are shared with TRBD2. V shed 2 bases, J shed 0 bases, and the junction held 6 bases outside the gene matches. Germline assignment: CDR1 MNHEY and CDR2 SMNVEV (reference sequence). CDR3 size: 17 residues.

The rearrangement uses TRBV6-5 and TRBJ1-5; D is perhaps TRBD1 (5 bases). Germline values: CDR1 MNHEY, CDR2 SVGAGI. Trimming took off 0 bases at V and 6 bases at J, with 9 bases between the two ends. CDR3 length: 14 residues. CDR3 amino acids: CASSYSEGIQPQHF. DNA for the CDR3: TGTGCCAGCAGTTACTCGGAGGGGATTCAGCCCCAGCATTTT.